This T cell receptor (beta chain) was sequenced during a study of T cell changes during pregnancy in multiple sclerosis. Method: immunoSEQ multiplex PCR; TCRdb's copy keeps in-frame clones and lacks some. The data contain some 70,000 clones, 92% of them seen just once; the ten biggest clones take up 3.5% to 4.5%. The CDR3 is made up of 16 amino acids. The V and J ends lost 6 bases and 1 base, in that order; junction bases with no gene match: 7. The germline V gene encodes CDR1 MDHEN and CDR2 SYDVKM. The V gene is TRBV28, the J gene TRBJ2-1; TRBD2 matches 9 bases. The sequencing here drew on peripheral blood, taken after pregnancy. The TCR originated in a female donor in good health, enrolled as a control in a pregnancy study. CDR3 DNA: TGTGCCAGCAGGGATTGGCGGGGGGGATCCTACAATGAGCAGTTCTTC. Protein sequence: CASRDWRGGSYNEQFF.